This record covers a single TCR beta chain. The antigen is undetermined. The sample comes from a study of PD-1 blockade in classical Hodgkin lymphoma. Study results and limitations: The authors have not defined what causes the repertoire differences, possibly disease activity or prior therapy.

As for time point: newly diagnosed, previously untreated cHL patient sample. Produced via immunoSEQ multiplex PCR; TCRdb's table is partial and in-frame only. Of approximately 35,000 clones detected, 94% appear once; the ten largest clones hold about 2.3%. The CDR3 loop spans 15 amino acids. Germline-derived CDR1 and CDR2 are SGDLS and YYNGEE. V lost 0 bases, J lost 3 bases, and 4 bases stayed unmatched. Sequencing input: peripheral blood mononuclear cells (PBMCs). J is TRBJ2-7 and V is TRBV9; TRBD2 matches at 9 bases. The source of this sequence is a human donor with classical Hodgkin lymphoma. The CDR3 here is CASSVGDSGSYEQYF. Here the CDR3 DNA reads TGTGCCAGCAGCGTAGGTGATAGCGGGAGCTACGAGCAGTACTTC.